This T cell receptor (beta chain) originates from a study of OX40 agonist ivuxolimab in advanced cancers. This CDR3 spans 12 amino acids. The germline CDR1 and CDR2 sequences are SEHNR and FQNEAQ (reference sequence). J lost 7 bases, V lost 4 bases, and 3 bases had no gene match. Profiled with immunoSEQ multiplex PCR; TCRdb holds only in-frame clones, not every one. The profile covers about 25,000 clones, with 70% to 90% appearing a single time and around 24% taken by the ten largest. The chain is built from TRBV7-9 and TRBJ1-1, with TRBD1 matching over 7 bases. The TCR originated in an adult with an advanced solid tumor such as melanoma, head and neck, liver or kidney cancer. The sequences come from CD4+ or CD8+ T cells sorted from blood, collected in a trial of the OX40 agonist ivuxolimab. CDR3 nucleotides: TGTGCCAGCAGCTCGACAGGGTTTGAAGCTTTCTTT. It is translated as CASSSTGFEAFF.